The rows below give T cell receptor beta chains drawn from one sample of a study of CD8 T cells in Susac syndrome. TCRdb itself ran the immunoSEQ multiplex PCR reads through MiXCR, one entry per CDR3 protein. This sample carries about 120,000 distinct CDR3 sequences, around nine tenths of them seen once, and the ten largest clones take 0.13% to 0.15%. Sequencing input: CD4+ T cells from PBMCs. Every receptor here comes from a human donor in good health. The CDR3 runs from the conserved cysteine through the conserved F or W. A D gene is named only where the DNA matches it firmly. The size field is filled for only some rows; it gives once, few, many or a size class.

V gene: TRBV6-5; clone size: NA; J gene: TRBJ2-1; D gene: NA; CDR3 protein: CASSYGTLLEQFF; CDR3 DNA: TGTGCCAGCAGTTATGGTACGCTCTTGGAGCAGTTCTTC
V gene: TRBV5-1; clone size: NA; J gene: TRBJ2-4; D gene: NA; CDR3 protein: CASRNEFRIQYF; CDR3 DNA: TGCGCCAGCAGAAATGAATTTCGAATTCAGTACTTC
V gene: TRBV2; clone size: once; J gene: TRBJ2-5; D gene: NA; CDR3 protein: CASSETLRGGQETQYF; CDR3 DNA: TGTGCCAGCAGTGAGACCCTCAGGGGGGGTCAAGAGACCCAGTACTTC
V gene: TRBV29-1; clone size: NA; J gene: TRBJ2-4; D gene: NA; CDR3 protein: CSVVQGMDAGIQYF; CDR3 DNA: TGCAGCGTTGTGCAGGGGATGGATGCAGGCATTCAGTACTTC
V gene: TRBV7-2; clone size: NA; J gene: TRBJ1-2; D gene: NA; CDR3 protein: CASSLEFDAYYGYTF; CDR3 DNA: TGTGCCAGCAGCTTAGAGTTCGATGCTTACTATGGCTACACCTTC
V gene: TRBV6-1; clone size: NA; J gene: TRBJ1-4; D gene: NA; CDR3 protein: CASSGAGITTNEKLFF; CDR3 DNA: TGTGCCAGCAGTGGGGCAGGTATCACAACTAATGAAAAACTGTTTTTT
V gene: TRBV27; clone size: NA; J gene: TRBJ1-5; D gene: TRBD1; CDR3 protein: CASSQETGSQPQHF; CDR3 DNA: TGTGCCAGCAGTCAGGAGACAGGGAGCCAGCCCCAGCATTTT
V gene: TRBV7-6; clone size: once; J gene: TRBJ2-1; D gene: NA; CDR3 protein: CASSLNIRDSNEQFF; CDR3 DNA: TGTGCCAGCAGCTTAAACATCAGGGATAGTAATGAGCAGTTCTTC
V gene: TRBV30; clone size: NA; J gene: TRBJ2-7; D gene: TRBD2; CDR3 protein: CAWRRGGHSYEQYF; CDR3 DNA: TGTGCCTGGAGACGGGGGGGCCACTCCTACGAGCAGTACTTC
V gene: TRBV5-4; clone size: NA; J gene: TRBJ2-1; D gene: TRBD2; CDR3 protein: CASSVKVGTRPLDEQFF; CDR3 DNA: TGTGCCAGCAGCGTCAAGGTCGGGACTAGACCTCTAGATGAGCAGTTCTTC
V gene: TRBV3-1; clone size: once; J gene: TRBJ1-5; D gene: NA; CDR3 protein: CASSQGVGGNQPQHF; CDR3 DNA: TGTGCCAGCAGCCAAGGGGTAGGGGGCAATCAGCCCCAGCATTTT
V gene: TRBV20-1; clone size: NA; J gene: TRBJ2-1; D gene: TRBD1; CDR3 protein: CSANRQGAKGEQFF; CDR3 DNA: TGCAGTGCTAACAGACAGGGGGCGAAAGGTGAGCAGTTCTTC
V gene: TRBV30; clone size: once; J gene: TRBJ1-2; D gene: NA; CDR3 protein: CADAPTANYGYTF; CDR3 DNA: TGTGCTGACGCCCCCACAGCAAACTATGGCTACACCTTC
V gene: TRBV7-3; clone size: NA; J gene: TRBJ1-2; D gene: TRBD1; CDR3 protein: CASSRGQGNYGYTF; CDR3 DNA: TGTGCCAGCAGCAGGGGACAGGGGAACTATGGCTACACCTTC
V gene: TRBV9; clone size: NA; J gene: TRBJ1-1; D gene: NA; CDR3 protein: CASSEIPLWQDQLSTTEAFF; CDR3 DNA: TGTGCCAGCAGCGAGATACCCCTTTGGCAGGACCAACTAAGCACGACTGAAGCTTTCTTT
V gene: TRBV18; clone size: NA; J gene: TRBJ2-3; D gene: NA; CDR3 protein: CASSPNTGVTDTQYF; CDR3 DNA: TGTGCCAGCTCGCCTAACACGGGAGTCACAGATACGCAGTATTTT
V gene: TRBV5-1; clone size: NA; J gene: TRBJ1-6; D gene: NA; CDR3 protein: CASSPLTGPNSPLHF; CDR3 DNA: TGCGCCAGCAGCCCTCTCACAGGGCCTAATTCACCCCTCCACTTT